Shown below are 15 T cell receptor beta chains from a single sample sequenced in a study of CD8+ T cells in alopecia areata. Cells from pooled cutaneous lymph nodes were sorted by CD4, CD8alpha, NKG2D, NKG2ACE and other markers. The sequencing template was cDNA reverse transcribed from extracted RNA. Measured with immunoSEQ multiplex PCR; TCRdb has only the in-frame clones, and not every one. Recorded here are about 6,000 clones, with no singletons, and the ten leading clones hold about 30%. The sequenced sample consisted of CD8+ T cells sorted from a lymph node. These TCRs come from a C3H/HeJ mouse with alopecia areata. This strain has MHC haplotype H2-k.

By frequency in the sample, this clone is medium-sized. Mouse gene names apply. The CDR3 is cut off 4 residues early in the read; its end comes from the germline J gene. The chain is built from TRBV16 and TRBJ2-3, with D maybe TRBD2 (7 bases). CDR1 and CDR2 from the germline V gene are SGHSA and FRNQAP. Trimming took off 1 base at V and 3 bases at J, with 14 bases between the two ends. The CDR3 length is 16 residues. This chain's CDR3 is CASSLVGGREAETLYF. The DNA read from the CDR3 is TGTGCAAGCAGCTTAGTCGGGGGGCGCGAAGCAGAA. Full variable domain (missing parts from reference TRBV16 and TRBJ2-3): NAGVIQTPRHKVTGKGQEATLWCEPISGHSAVFWYRQTIVQGLEFLTYFRNQAPIDDSGMPKERFSAQMPNQSHSTLKIQSTQPQDSAVYLCASSLVGGREAETLYFGSGTRLTVL.

This clone is medium-sized in the sample. Here the gene names and germline are mouse. The read ends 4 residues early relative to the CDR3; the germline J gene fills the gap. The chain employs TRBV13-1 and TRBJ2-3; D possibly corresponds to TRBD1 (6 bases). The CDR3 consists of 16 residues. Trimming pared 0 bases from V and 0 bases from J, leaving 11 bases between. From germline, CDR1 is NSHNY and CDR2 SYGAGN. CDR3 bases read: TGTGCCAGCAGTGATGCTCGCAGGGGTAGTGCAGAA. Residues: CASSDARRGSAE. In full, the CDR3 is CASSDARRGSAETLYF.

There are many counts of this clone. Mouse gene names and germline throughout. The read comes to an end 4 residues before the CDR3 does, leaving the germline J gene to fill in the end. This chain connects TRBV5 to TRBJ2-2; TRBD2 matches at 10 bases. The CDR3 totals 16 residues. From germline, CDR1 is LGHNA and CDR2 YNLKQL (reference sequence). With V trimmed by 0 bases and J by 4 bases, 2 bases remained unmatched. CDR3 DNA, as far as it was read: TGTGCCAGCAGCCAAGATAACTGGGGGGGCACCGGG. It yields the protein CASSQDNWGGTG. The entire CDR3 protein reads CASSQDNWGGTGQLYF.

This clone was observed many times. Gene names are the mouse ones. With the read ending 4 residues before the CDR3 end, the germline J gene is used to fill in that end. The J gene is TRBJ2-3, the V gene TRBV16; D perhaps matches TRBD2 (6 bases). This CDR3 spans 15 amino acids. V was trimmed by 2 bases and J by 0 bases, leaving 9 bases between them. The V gene's germline CDR1 is SGHSA and CDR2 FRNQAP. The part of the CDR3 DNA that was read is TGTGCAAGCAGCTTATGGGGGTATAGTGCAGAA. Protein sequence: CASSLWGYSAE. The entire CDR3 reads CASSLWGYSAETLYF.

As for this clone: Genes and germline come from the mouse. The sequence runs out 4 residues before the end of the CDR3; the remainder is reconstructed from the germline J gene. This chain connects TRBV13-3 to TRBJ2-5; D perhaps matches TRBD1 (6 bases). The CDR3 consists of 14 residues. The germline V gene encodes CDR1 NNHDY and CDR2 SYVADS. Trimming pared 1 base from V and 3 bases from J, leaving 9 bases between. The CDR3 here is CASSDWDKQDTQYF. CDR3 bases read: TGTGCCAGCAGTGATTGGGACAAACAAGAC. Looking up the rest from reference TRBV13-3 and TRBJ2-5 gives the full variable domain: EAAVTQSPRSKVAVTGGKVTLSCHQTNNHDYMYWYRQDTGHGLRLIHYSYVADSTEKGDIPDGYKASRPSQENFSLILELASLSQTAVYFCASSDWDKQDTQYFGPGTRLLVL.

This clone has ten or more counts. Mouse gene names and germline throughout. The read comes to an end 4 residues before the CDR3 does, leaving the germline J gene to fill in the end. This chain links TRBV30 with TRBJ2-3, with 8 positions matching TRBD2. The CDR3 is 13 amino acids. The V and J ends lost 4 bases and 3 bases, in that order; junction bases with no gene match: 3. Germline assignment: CDR1 SQVVS and CDR2 ANEGSEA. This CDR3 reads CSSTGGRAETLYF. Partial CDR3 DNA: TGTAGTTCTACGGGGGGGCGGGCAGAA.

This clone was detected ten times or more. Mouse names are used for the genes. Coverage ceases 4 residues before the CDR3 finishes, and the germline J gene fills in the end. The V and J genes are TRBV13-1 and TRBJ1-2, with D perhaps TRBD1 (6 bases). From germline, CDR1 is NSHNY and CDR2 SYGAGN. The germline V and J ends were trimmed by 3 bases and 1 base, with 7 bases remaining between them. The CDR3 length is 13 residues. Partial CDR3 DNA: TGTGCCAGCAGTGCGGACAGAAACTCC. Translated: CASSADRNS. The entire CDR3 is CASSADRNSDYTF.

This clone was seen ten or more times. Genes and germline come from the mouse. The CDR3 goes on 4 residues after the read ends, and that part is filled in from the germline J gene. The V call is TRBV14, the J call TRBJ1-1, with a weak D call TRBD1 (5 bases). The CDR3 loop spans 14 amino acids. CDR1 is SGHDT and CDR2 is FRDEAV in the germline V gene. V was trimmed by 2 bases and J by 0 bases, leaving 8 bases between them. CDR3 DNA, as far as it was read: TGTGCCAGCAGTTTGGGGGGGACAAACACA. This gives the protein CASSLGGTNT. The CDR3 reads in full as CASSLGGTNTEVFF.

This clone was counted at least ten times. Each gene name is a mouse one. CDR3 protein: CASGDTLGDTQYF. Partial CDR3 DNA: TGTGCCAGCGGTGACACCTTAGGGGAC. The gene calls are TRBV13-2 and TRBJ2-5, with D unclear. The CDR3 end falls 4 residues outside the read, so it is completed with the germline J gene. This CDR3 comprises 13 residues. Per the germline V gene, CDR1 is NNHNN and CDR2 is SYGAGS (reference sequence).

In this sample, this clone turned up many times. Genes and germline come from the mouse. The CDR3 end lies 4 residues beyond the end of the read and is filled in from the germline J gene. This chain links TRBV13-1 with TRBJ2-7; D is uncertain. The CDR3 loop spans 14 amino acids. The V end lost 0 bases, the J end lost 0 bases, and 7 bases lay between the germline ends. Germline loops: CDR1 NSHNY, CDR2 SYGAGN. Incomplete CDR3 DNA: TGTGCCAGCAGTGATGCCCAGGACTCCTAT. Translated, it gives CASSDAQDSY. The full CDR3 is CASSDAQDSYEQYF.

The sample holds many counts of this clone. Gene and germline names: mouse. CDR3 residues: CASSQEGQINTEVFF. CDR3 DNA (partial): TGTGCCAGCAGCCAAGAAGGACAGATAAACACA. The chain links TRBV5 to TRBJ1-1; TRBD1 might be the D (6 bases). The CDR3 goes on 4 residues after the read ends, and that part is filled in from the germline J gene. Trimming took off 0 bases at V and 1 base at J, with 9 bases between the two ends. Germline-derived CDR1 and CDR2 are LGHNA and YNLKQL (reference sequence). The length of the CDR3 is 15 residues.

This clone has only a few counts. The genes are named according to mouse. The CDR3 is cut off 4 residues early in the read; its end comes from the germline J gene. The rearrangement joins TRBV13-2 to TRBJ2-1; 8 nucleotides line up with TRBD2. The CDR3 spans 16 residues. The V and J ends lost 3 bases and 3 bases, in that order; junction bases with no gene match: 8. Per germline, CDR1 NNHNN and CDR2 SYGAGS (reference sequence). CDR3 DNA, as far as it was read: TGTGCCAGCGGTGGCCCGTACTGGGGGCTCTATGCT. Encoded protein: CASGGPYWGLYA. The entire CDR3 reads CASGGPYWGLYAEQFF.

This clone was seen ten or more times. Germline and genes: mouse. The read terminates 4 residues ahead of where the CDR3 ends, so the germline J gene completes it. The chain joins TRBV13-3 to TRBJ1-1; 7 bases are shared with TRBD1. With 4 bases clipped from V and 4 bases from J, the junction kept 1 base outside the gene matches. The CDR3 is made up of 12 amino acids. Germline loops: CDR1 NNHDY, CDR2 SYVADS. The CDR3 spells CASSPGGTEVFF. The sequenced CDR3 bases are TGTGCCAGCAGTCCAGGGGGCACA.

There are many counts of this clone. The gene symbols are mouse symbols. The read comes to an end 4 residues before the CDR3 does, leaving the germline J gene to fill in the end. The rearrangement uses TRBV13-2 and TRBJ2-3, with 10 bases matching TRBD2. Trimming at V came to 5 bases and at J to 1 base, leaving 4 bases not matched to a gene. The CDR3 has 15 amino acids. Germline-derived CDR1 and CDR2 are NNHNN and SYGAGS (reference sequence). The CDR3 bases that were read are TGTGCCAGCGGCTGGACTGGGGGAGGTGCAGAA. Translating gives CASGWTGGGAE. The whole CDR3 protein is CASGWTGGGAETLYF.

This clone is termed medium-sized. Gene and germline names: mouse. The read ends 4 residues before the CDR3 terminus; that terminus is restored from the germline J gene. This chain links TRBV14 with TRBJ1-1; 7 bases align to TRBD1. CDR1 and CDR2 (germline): SGHDT, FRDEAV. The CDR3 is made up of 12 amino acids. CDR3 amino acids: CASSPTGTEVFF. The covered CDR3 bases are TGTGCCAGCAGTCCGACAGGGACA.